This entry describes one TCR beta chain. This specimen belongs to a study of blood T cells in healthy people across ages. Germline V gene data show CDR1 as MDHEN and CDR2 as SYDVKM. The V and J ends lost 8 bases and 0 bases, in that order; junction bases with no gene match: 4. The CDR3 length is 13 residues. For the second PCR, which ran for roughly 7 to 11 cycles, a sample-barcoded 5' primer and a J-beta primer mix were used. TCRdb re-called the 5' RACE reads with MiXCR, one entry per CDR3 protein. The sample includes around 990,000 distinct CDR3 sequences, approximately 26% of them seen just once. The data also belong to a second study, concerning T cells of mothers and their children.

Source material: blood. V gene TRBV28 combines with J gene TRBJ2-7; TRBD1 matches at 7 bases. This clonotype originated in a girl under 10 years old in good health. The CDR3 DNA reads as TGTGCCAGCGTGGACAGGAGCTCCTACGAGCAGTACTTC. The encoded protein is CASVDRSSYEQYF.